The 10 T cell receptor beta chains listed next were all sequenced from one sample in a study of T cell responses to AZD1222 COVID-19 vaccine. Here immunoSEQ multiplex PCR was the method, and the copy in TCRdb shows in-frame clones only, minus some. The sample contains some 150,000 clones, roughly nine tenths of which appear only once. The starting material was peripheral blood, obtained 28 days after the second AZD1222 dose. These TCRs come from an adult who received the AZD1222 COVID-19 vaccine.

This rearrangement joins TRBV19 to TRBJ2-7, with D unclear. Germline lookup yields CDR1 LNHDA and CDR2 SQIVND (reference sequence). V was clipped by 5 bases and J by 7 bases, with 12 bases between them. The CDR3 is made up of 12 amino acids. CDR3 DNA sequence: TGTGCCAGTAGTTCACAATTGGGAGAGCAGTACTTC. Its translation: CASSSQLGEQYF.

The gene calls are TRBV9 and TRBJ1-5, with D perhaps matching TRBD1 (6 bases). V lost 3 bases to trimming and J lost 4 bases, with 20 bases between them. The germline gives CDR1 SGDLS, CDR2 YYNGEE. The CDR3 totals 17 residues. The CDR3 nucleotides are TGTGCCAGCAGCGAATCGGACAGACCTGCGGGTAATCAGCCCCAGCATTTT. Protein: CASSESDRPAGNQPQHF.

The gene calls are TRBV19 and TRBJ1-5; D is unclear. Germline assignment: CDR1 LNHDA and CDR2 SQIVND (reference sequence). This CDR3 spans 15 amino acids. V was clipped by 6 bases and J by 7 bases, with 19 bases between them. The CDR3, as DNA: TGTGCCAGTAGCCCCCCCGCGGTTATTGGGCAGCCCCAGCATTTT. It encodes CASSPPAVIGQPQHF.

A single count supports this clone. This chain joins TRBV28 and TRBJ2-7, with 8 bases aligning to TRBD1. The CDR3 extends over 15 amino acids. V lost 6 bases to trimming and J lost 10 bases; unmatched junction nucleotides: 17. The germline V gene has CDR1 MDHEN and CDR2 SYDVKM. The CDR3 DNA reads TGTGCCAGCAGATCCCCTGGCCCGGGACAGGCGGATCAGTACTTC. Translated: CASRSPGPGQADQYF.

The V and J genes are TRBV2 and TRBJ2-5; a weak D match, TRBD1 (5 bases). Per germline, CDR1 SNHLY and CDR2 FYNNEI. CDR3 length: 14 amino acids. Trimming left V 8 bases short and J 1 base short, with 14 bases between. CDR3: CASGSDRSQETQYF. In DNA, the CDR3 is TGTGCCAGCGGGTCAGACAGATCCCAAGAGACCCAGTACTTC.

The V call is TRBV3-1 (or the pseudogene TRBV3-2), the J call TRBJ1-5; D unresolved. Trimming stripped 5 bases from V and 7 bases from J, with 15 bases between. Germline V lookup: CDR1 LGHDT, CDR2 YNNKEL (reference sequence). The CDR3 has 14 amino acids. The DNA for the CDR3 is TGTGCCAGCAGCTCGGGGTTAACGGGGCAGCCCCAGCATTTT. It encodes CASSSGLTGQPQHF.

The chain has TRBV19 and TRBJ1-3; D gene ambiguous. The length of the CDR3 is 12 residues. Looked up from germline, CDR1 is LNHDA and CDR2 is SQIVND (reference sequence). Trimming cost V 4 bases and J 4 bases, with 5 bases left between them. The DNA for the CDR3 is TGTGCCAGTAGTACCTCGGGAAACACCATATATTTT. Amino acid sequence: CASSTSGNTIYF.

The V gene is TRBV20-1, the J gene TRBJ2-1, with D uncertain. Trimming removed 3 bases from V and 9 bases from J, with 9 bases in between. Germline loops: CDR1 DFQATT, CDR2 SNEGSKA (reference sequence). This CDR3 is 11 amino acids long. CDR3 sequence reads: CSASYDGEQFF. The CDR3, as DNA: TGCAGTGCTAGCTACGATGGTGAGCAGTTCTTC.

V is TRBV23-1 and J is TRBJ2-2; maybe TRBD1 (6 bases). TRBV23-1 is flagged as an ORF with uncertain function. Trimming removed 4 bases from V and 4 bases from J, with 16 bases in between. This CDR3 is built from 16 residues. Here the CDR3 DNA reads TGCGCCAGCAGTCCTGAACAGGGAAGGGTCACCGGGGAGCTGTTTTTT. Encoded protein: CASSPEQGRVTGELFF.

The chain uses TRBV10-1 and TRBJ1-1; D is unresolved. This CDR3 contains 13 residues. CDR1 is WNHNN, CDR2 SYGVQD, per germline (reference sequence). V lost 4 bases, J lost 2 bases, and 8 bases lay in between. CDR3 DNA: TGCGCCAGCAGTGGGACGGCAAACACTGAAGCTTTCTTT. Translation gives CASSGTANTEAFF.